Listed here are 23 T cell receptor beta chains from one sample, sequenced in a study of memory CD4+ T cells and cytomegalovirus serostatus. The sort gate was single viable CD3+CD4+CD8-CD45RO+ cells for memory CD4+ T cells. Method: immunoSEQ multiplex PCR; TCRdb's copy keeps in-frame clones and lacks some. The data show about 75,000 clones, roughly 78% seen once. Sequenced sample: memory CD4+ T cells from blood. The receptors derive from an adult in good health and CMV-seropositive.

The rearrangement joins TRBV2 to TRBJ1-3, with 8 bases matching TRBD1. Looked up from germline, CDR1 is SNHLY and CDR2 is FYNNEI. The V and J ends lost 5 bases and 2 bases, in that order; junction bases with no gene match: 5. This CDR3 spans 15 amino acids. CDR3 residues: CASSPQGAPGNTIYF. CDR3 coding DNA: TGTGCCAGCAGTCCCCAGGGGGCCCCTGGAAACACCATATATTTT.

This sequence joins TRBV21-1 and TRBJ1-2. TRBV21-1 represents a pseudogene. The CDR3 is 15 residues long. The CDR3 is CASSRVWRRSYGYTF. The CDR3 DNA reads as TGTGCCAGCAGCAGAGTCTGGCGCCGCTCCTATGGCTACACCTTC.

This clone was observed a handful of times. The CDR3 DNA reads TGTGCCAGCAGCTTAGGACAGGGAACAGATACGCAGTATTTT. Encoded protein: CASSLGQGTDTQYF. The gene calls are TRBV7-8 and TRBJ2-3; 7 bases map to TRBD1. Germline V gives CDR1 SGHVS, CDR2 FQNEAQ. The CDR3 runs 14 residues. The V and J ends lost 1 base and 3 bases, in that order; junction bases with no gene match: 1.

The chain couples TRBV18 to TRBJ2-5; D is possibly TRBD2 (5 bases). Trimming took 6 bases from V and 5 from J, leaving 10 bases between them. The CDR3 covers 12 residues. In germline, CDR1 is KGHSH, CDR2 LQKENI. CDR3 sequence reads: CASSPGLETQYF. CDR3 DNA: TGTGCCAGCTCGCCCGGACTGGAGACCCAGTACTTC.

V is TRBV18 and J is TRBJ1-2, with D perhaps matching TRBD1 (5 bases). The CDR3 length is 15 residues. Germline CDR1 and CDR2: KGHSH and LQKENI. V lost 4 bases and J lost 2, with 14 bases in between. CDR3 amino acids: CASSRDQGRNYGYTF. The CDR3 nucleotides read TGTGCCAGCTCACGTGACCAGGGAAGGAACTATGGCTACACCTTC.

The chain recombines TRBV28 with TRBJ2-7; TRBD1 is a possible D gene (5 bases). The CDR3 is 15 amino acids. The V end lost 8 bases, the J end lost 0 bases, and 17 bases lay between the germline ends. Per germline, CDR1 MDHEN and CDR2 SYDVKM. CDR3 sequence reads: CASSSGADSSYEQYF. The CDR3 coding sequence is TGTGCCAGCTCCTCTGGAGCAGACAGCTCCTACGAGCAGTACTTC.

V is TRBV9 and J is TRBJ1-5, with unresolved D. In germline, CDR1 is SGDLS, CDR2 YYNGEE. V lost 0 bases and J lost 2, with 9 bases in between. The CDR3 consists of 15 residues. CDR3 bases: TGTGCCAGCAGCGTAGATTACGGGGGCAATCAGCCCCAGCATTTT. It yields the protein CASSVDYGGNQPQHF.

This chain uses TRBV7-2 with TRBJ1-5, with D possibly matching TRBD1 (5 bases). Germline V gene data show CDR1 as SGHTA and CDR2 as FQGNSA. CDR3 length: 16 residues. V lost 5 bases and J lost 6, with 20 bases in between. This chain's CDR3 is CASSPGTGRVGQPQHF. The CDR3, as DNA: TGTGCCAGCAGCCCAGGGACGGGGCGGGTCGGTCAGCCCCAGCATTTT.

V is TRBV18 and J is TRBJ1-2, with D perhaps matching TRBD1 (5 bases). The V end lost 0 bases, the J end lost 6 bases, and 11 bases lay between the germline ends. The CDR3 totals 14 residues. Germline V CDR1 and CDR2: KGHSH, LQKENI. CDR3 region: CASSPPGRADGYTF. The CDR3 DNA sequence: TGTGCCAGCTCACCACCGGGCAGGGCAGATGGCTACACCTTC.

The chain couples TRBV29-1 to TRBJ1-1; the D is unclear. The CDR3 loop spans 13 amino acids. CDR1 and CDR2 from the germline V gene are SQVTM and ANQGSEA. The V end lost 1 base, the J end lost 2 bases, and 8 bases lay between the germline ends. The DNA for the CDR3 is TGCAGCGTTGAAGGAGCGGTAAACACTGAAGCTTTCTTT. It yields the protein CSVEGAVNTEAFF. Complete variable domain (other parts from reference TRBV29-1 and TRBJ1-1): SAVISQKPSRDICQRGTSLTIQCQVDSQVTMMFWYRQQPGQSLTLIATANQGSEATYESGFVIDKFPISRPNLTFSTLTVSNMSPEDSSIYLCSVEGAVNTEAFFGQGTRLTVV.

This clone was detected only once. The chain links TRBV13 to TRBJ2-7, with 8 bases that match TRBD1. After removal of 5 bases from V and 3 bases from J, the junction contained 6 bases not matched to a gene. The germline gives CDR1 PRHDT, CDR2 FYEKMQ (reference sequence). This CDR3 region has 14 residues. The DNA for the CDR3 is TGTGCCAGCAGCATCCGGGACAGGCGCTACGAGCAGTACGTC. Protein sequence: CASSIRDRRYEQYV.

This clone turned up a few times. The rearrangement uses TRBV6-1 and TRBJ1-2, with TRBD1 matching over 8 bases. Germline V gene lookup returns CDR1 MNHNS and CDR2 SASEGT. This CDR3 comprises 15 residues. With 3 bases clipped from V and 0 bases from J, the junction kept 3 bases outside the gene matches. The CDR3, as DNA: TGTGCCAGCAGTGATCAGGGGGCTTCTAACTATGGCTACACCTTC. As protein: CASSDQGASNYGYTF.

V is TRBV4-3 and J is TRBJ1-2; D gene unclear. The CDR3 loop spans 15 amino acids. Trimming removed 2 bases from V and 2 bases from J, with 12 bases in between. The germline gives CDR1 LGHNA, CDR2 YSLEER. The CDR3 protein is CASSQFAGENYGYTF. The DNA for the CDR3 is TGCGCCAGCAGCCAATTCGCGGGAGAGAACTATGGCTACACCTTC.

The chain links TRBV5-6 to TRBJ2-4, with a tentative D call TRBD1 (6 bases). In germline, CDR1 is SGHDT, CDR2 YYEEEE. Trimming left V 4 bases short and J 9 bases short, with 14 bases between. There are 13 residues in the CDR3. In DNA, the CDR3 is TGTGCCAGCAGCGCATCCGGGACACTCATTCAGTACTTC. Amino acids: CASSASGTLIQYF.

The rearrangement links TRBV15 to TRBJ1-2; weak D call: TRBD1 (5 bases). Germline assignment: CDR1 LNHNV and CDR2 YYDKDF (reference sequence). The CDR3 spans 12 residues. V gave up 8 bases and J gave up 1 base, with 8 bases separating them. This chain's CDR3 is CATGGNNYGYTF. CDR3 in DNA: TGTGCCACCGGGGGGAATAACTATGGCTACACCTTC.

Here the CDR3 reads CASSTTGTDTEAFF. The CDR3 DNA reads TGCGCCAGCAGCACCACCGGGACAGACACTGAAGCTTTCTTT. The chain has TRBV5-1 and TRBJ1-1; TRBD1 matches 7 bases. Germline V gene data show CDR1 as SGHRS and CDR2 as YFSETQ. The CDR3 length is 14 residues. V trimming: 4 bases; J trimming: 3 bases; junction bases outside the gene matches: 6.

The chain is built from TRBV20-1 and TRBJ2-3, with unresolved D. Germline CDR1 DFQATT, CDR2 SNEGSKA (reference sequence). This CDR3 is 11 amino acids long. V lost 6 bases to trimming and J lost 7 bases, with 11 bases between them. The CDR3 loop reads CSAPSRNTQYF. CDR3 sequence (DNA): TGCAGTGCCCCTAGTCGGAATACGCAGTATTTT.

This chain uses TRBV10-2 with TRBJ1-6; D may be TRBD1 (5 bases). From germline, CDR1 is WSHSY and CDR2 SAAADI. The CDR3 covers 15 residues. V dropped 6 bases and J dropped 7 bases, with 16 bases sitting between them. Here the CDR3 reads CASSLVRSGNSPLHF. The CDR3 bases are TGCGCCAGCAGCCTAGTGCGGTCAGGGAATTCACCCCTCCACTTT.

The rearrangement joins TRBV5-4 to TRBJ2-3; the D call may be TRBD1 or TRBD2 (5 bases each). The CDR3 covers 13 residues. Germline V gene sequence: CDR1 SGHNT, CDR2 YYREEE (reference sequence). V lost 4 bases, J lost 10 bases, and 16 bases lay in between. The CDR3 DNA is TGTGCCAGCAGCCGGGACCCTGAGGGAGCGCAGTATTTT. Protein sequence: CASSRDPEGAQYF. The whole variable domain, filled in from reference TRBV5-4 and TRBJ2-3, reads ETGVTQSPTHLIKTRGQQVTLRCSSQSGHNTVSWYQQALGQGPQFIFQYYREEENGRGNFPPRFSGLQFPNYSSELNVNALELDDSALYLCASSRDPEGAQYFGPGTRLTVL.

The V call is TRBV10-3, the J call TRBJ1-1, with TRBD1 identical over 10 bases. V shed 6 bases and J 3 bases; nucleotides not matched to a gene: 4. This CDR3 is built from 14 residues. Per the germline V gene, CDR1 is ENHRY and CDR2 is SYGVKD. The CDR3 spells CAIRDGTGDTEAFF. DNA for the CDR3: TGTGCCATCAGGGACGGGACAGGGGACACTGAAGCTTTCTTT.

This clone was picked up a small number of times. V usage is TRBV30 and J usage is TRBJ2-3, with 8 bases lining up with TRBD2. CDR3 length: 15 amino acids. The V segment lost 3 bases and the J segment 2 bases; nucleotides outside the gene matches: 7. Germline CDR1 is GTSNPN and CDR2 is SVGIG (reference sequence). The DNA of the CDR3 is TGTGCCTGGAGGAACGGGCGGGGGGTCACAGATACGCAGTATTTT. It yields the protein CAWRNGRGVTDTQYF.

The CDR3 DNA reads as TGTGCCAGCTCACCACCGAGCGGGGAGACCCAGTACTTC. It codes for CASSPPSGETQYF. The genes are TRBV18 and TRBJ2-5, with a possible D match to TRBD2 (6 bases). The CDR3 sequence is 13 residues long. Between the trimmed V and J ends, which lost 0 bases and 5 bases, there was a span of 7 bases. The germline V gene encodes CDR1 KGHSH and CDR2 LQKENI.

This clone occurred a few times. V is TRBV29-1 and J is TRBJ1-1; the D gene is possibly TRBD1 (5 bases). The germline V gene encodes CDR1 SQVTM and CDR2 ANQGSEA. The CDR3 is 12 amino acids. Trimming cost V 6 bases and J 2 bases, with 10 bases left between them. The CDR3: CSVWDRNTEAFF. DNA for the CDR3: TGCAGCGTATGGGACCGAAACACTGAAGCTTTCTTT. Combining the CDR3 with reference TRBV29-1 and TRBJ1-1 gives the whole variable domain SAVISQKPSRDICQRGTSLTIQCQVDSQVTMMFWYRQQPGQSLTLIATANQGSEATYESGFVIDKFPISRPNLTFSTLTVSNMSPEDSSIYLCSVWDRNTEAFFGQGTRLTVV.